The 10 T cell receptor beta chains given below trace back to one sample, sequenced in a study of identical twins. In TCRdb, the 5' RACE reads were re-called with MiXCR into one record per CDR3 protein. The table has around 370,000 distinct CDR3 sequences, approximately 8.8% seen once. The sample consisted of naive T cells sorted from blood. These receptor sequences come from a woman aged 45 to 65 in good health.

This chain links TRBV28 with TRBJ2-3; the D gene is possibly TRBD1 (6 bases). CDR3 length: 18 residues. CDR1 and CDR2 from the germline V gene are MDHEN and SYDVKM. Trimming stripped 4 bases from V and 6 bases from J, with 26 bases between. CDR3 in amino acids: CASSSGTLRRSRTDTQYF. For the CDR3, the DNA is TGTGCCAGCAGTTCTGGGACACTAAGGCGCTCACGGACGGATACGCAGTATTTT.

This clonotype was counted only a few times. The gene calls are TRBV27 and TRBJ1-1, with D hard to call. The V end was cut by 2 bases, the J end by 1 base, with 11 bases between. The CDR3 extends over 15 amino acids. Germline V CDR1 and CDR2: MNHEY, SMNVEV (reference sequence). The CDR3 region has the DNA TGTGCCAGCAGTTTAATCCCGCAGGAGAACACTGAAGCTTTCTTT. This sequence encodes CASSLIPQENTEAFF.

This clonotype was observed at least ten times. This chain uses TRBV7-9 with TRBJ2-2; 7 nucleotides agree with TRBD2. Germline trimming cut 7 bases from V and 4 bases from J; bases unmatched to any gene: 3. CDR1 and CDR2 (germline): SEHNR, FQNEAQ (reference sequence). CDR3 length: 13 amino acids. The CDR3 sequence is CASTGGGTGELFF. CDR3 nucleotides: TGTGCCAGCACGGGAGGAGGCACCGGGGAGCTGTTTTTT.

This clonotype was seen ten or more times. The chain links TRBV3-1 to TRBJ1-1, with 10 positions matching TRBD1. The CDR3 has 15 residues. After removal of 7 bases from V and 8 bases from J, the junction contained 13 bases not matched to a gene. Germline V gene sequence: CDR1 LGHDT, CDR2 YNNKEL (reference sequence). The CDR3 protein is CASTSSGTGAVEAFF. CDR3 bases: TGTGCCAGCACCTCCTCCGGGACAGGGGCTGTAGAAGCTTTCTTT. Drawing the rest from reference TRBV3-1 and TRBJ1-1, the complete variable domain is DTAVSQTPKYLVTQMGNDKSIKCEQNLGHDTMYWYKQDSKKFLKIMFSYNNKELIINETVPNRFSPKSPDKAHLNLHINSLELGDSAVYFCASTSSGTGAVEAFFGQGTRLTVV.

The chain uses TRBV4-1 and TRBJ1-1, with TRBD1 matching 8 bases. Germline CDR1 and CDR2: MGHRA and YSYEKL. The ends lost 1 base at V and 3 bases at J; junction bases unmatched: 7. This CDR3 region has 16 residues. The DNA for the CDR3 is TGCGCCAGCAGCCAAGGATCAGGGGGCAGTCACACTGAAGCTTTCTTT. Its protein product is CASSQGSGGSHTEAFF.

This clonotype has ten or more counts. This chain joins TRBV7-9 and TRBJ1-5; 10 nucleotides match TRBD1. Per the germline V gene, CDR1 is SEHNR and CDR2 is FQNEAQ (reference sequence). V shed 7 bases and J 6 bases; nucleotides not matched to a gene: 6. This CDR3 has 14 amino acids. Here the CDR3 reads CASTVTGGGQPQHF. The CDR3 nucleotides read TGTGCCAGCACCGTGACAGGGGGCGGTCAGCCCCAGCATTTT.

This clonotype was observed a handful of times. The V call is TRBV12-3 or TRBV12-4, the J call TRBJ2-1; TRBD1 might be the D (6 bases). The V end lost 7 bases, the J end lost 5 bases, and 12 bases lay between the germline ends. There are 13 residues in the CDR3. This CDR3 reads CASTRQVHNEQFF. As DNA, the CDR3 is TGTGCCAGCACCCGACAGGTCCACAATGAGCAGTTCTTC.

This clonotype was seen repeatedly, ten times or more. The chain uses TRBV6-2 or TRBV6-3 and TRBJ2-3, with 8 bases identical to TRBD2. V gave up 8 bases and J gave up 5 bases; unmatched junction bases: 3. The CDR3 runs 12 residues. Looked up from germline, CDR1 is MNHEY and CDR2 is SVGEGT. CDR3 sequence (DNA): TGTGCCAGCCTCGCGGGGGGAGATACGCAGTATTTT. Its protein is CASLAGGDTQYF.

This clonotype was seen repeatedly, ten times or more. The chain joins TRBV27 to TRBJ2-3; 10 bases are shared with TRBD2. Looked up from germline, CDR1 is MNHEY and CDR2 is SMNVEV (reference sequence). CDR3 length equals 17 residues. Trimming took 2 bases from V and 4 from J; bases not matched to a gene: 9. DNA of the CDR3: TGTGCCAGCAGTTTAAGGACTAGCGGCGGCGGCCCAGATACGCAGTATTTT. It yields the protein CASSLRTSGGGPDTQYF.

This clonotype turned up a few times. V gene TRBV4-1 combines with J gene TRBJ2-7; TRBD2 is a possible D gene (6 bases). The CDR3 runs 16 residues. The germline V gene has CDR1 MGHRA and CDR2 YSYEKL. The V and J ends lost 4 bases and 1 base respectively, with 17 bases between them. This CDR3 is CASSPPEAGRSYEQYF. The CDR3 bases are TGCGCCAGCAGCCCCCCCGAGGCGGGGAGGTCCTACGAGCAGTACTTC.